This entry is about one T cell receptor beta chain. No antigen is known for it. Germline values: CDR1 KGHSH, CDR2 LQKENI. The CDR3 loop spans 15 amino acids. The V and J ends lost 4 bases and 8 bases, in that order; junction bases with no gene match: 8. The data derive from a study of CD4+ T cells in melanoma. Study-wide results and caveats: Diverse differentiation states were reported for melanoma neoantigen-specific CD4+ T cells. CD8+ T cell, macrophage and B cell function reportedly correlated with neoantigen-specific CD4+ T cells.

The protocol was immunoSEQ multiplex PCR, while the TCRdb copy is restricted to in-frame clones and leaves out a portion. The sample lists around 100,000 clones; over 80% were seen once. The chain has TRBV18 and TRBJ2-1, with TRBD1 matching over 10 bases. The TCR was taken from a human donor with melanoma. Sequencing was carried out using peripheral blood. In DNA form, the CDR3 reads TGTGCCAGCTCACTCACCGGGACAGGGGACGATGAGCAGTTCTTC. Its protein product is CASSLTGTGDDEQFF.